These T cell receptor beta chains were read from a single sample in a study of cytomegalovirus exposure and HLA in healthy donors. Sequenced by immunoSEQ multiplex PCR; TCRdb stores in-frame clones only, minus some. The repertoire includes 150,000 to 250,000 clones, under 90% of them detected once, and 0.08% to 0.1% sits in the top ten. Material: PBMCs. The receptors were sampled from a boy aged 2 to 9 in good health and CMV-seronegative. The conserved cysteine and the conserved F or W are not part of the CDR3 here.

cdr3_aa,j_call,v_call
ASSLGGSSNQPQH,TRBJ1-5,TRBV9
ASSPRGGGELF,TRBJ2-2,TRBV6-5
ASRPGHLTGPWEKLF,TRBJ1-4,TRBV27
ASSPKPPGTSGGTQY,TRBJ2-5,TRBV7-6
ASSSVGEKLF,TRBJ1-4,TRBV6-6
ASSLGQGNTGELF,TRBJ2-2,TRBV5-1
ASSAAGAFYNEQF,TRBJ2-1,TRBV7-2
ASSLGGLLDQGNTIY,TRBJ1-3,TRBV5-1
ASSPGDSPSEQY,TRBJ2-7,TRBV7-9
ATSPGQLLAKNIQY,TRBJ2-4,TRBV15
ASSLTRTSQEQY,TRBJ2-7,TRBV7-2
SAYLNTEAF,TRBJ1-1,TRBV29-1
ASSPGQGRETQY,TRBJ2-5,TRBV4-3
ASSLPRGTSGSHEQF,TRBJ2-1,TRBV7-2
ASRGDRDTEAF,TRBJ1-1,TRBV6-1
ASSPLASGDEQY,TRBJ2-7,TRBV5-4
ASSLYPPGLAGSETQY,TRBJ2-5,TRBV28
ASSNVGGEQF,TRBJ2-1,TRBV9
ASSVELDTDTQY,TRBJ2-3,TRBV9
ASSGGRDQPQH,TRBJ1-5,TRBV2
ASSLARMRREETQY,TRBJ2-5,TRBV7-8
ASSQAIQDRAGELF,TRBJ2-2,TRBV4-2
ASSLFPGQGSSGANVLT,TRBJ2-6,TRBV9
ASSEIEGSYGYT,TRBJ1-2,TRBV5-1
ARVGSSGNTIY,TRBJ1-3,TRBV19
ASSVVQGRGYT,TRBJ1-2,TRBV9
ASSRTSGASQF,TRBJ2-1,TRBV6-4
ASSYFGGGDTDTQY,TRBJ2-3,TRBV6-5
ASSLAPGGGTDTQY,TRBJ2-3,TRBV5-1
ASSERGRWGAEAF,TRBJ1-1,TRBV6-1
ASTDRGINYGYT,TRBJ1-2,TRBV7-2
ASSVRGNEQF,TRBJ2-1,TRBV2
ASSWSGTGVYNEQF,TRBJ2-1,TRBV7-6
ASSQASLVSSTEAF,TRBJ1-1,TRBV4-2
ASSPLAGESTDTQY,TRBJ2-3,TRBV11-1
ASSQDPTRGVYGYT,TRBJ1-2,TRBV4-3
AISITSGGGTDTQY,TRBJ2-3,TRBV10-3
ASSSRGDTQY,TRBJ2-3,TRBV7-3
ASSPLGGGQGSYEQY,TRBJ2-7,TRBV19
ASSFEPHSGNTIY,TRBJ1-3,TRBV5-5
ASSLGERGNIQY,TRBJ2-4,TRBV5-1
ASSDRLAGVVLY,TRBJ2-7,TRBV25-1
ASSAGTGLGYT,TRBJ1-2,TRBV9
ASSLRGVAYEQY,TRBJ2-7,TRBV5-1
ATLQGGTAQETQY,TRBJ2-5,TRBV7-2
ASSKAGVTGELF,TRBJ2-2,TRBV6-6
ASSWGENNEQF,TRBJ2-1,TRBV5-4
ASSYSGEDTGELF,TRBJ2-2,TRBV7-2
ASSTSGLYNEQF,TRBJ2-1,TRBV7-9
ASSSTGPDTQY,TRBJ2-3,TRBV5-1